This TCR beta chain was recovered during a study of T cell changes during pregnancy in multiple sclerosis. This clone was found once. Produced via immunoSEQ multiplex PCR; TCRdb's table is partial and in-frame only. The table lists 35,000 to 45,000 clones, roughly nine tenths of them singletons. The source was CD4+ T cells from peripheral blood mononuclear cells, collected in the first trimester of pregnancy. This TCR derives from a female donor in good health, enrolled as a control in a pregnancy study.

CDR3 protein: CASSLGLRGGSITQYF. In nucleotides, the CDR3 is TGTGCCAGCAGCTTGGGTTTGCGGGGGGGCTCTATCACGCAGTATTTT. This chain uses TRBV5-5 with TRBJ2-3; TRBD2 matches 9 bases. Germline CDR1 SGHKS, CDR2 YYEKEE (reference sequence). This CDR3 is built from 16 residues. Losses at the gene ends were 0 bases for V and 9 bases for J; bases not matched to a gene: 11. Full variable domain (missing parts from reference TRBV5-5 and TRBJ2-3): DAGVTQSPTHLIKTRGQQVTLRCSPISGHKSVSWYQQVLGQGPQFIFQYYEKEERGRGNFPDRFSARQFPNYSSELNVNALLLGDSALYLCASSLGLRGGSITQYFGPGTRLTVL.